A selection of T cell receptor beta chains follows, all from one sample in a study of blood T cell repertoires in COVID-19. Sequenced by immunoSEQ multiplex PCR; TCRdb stores in-frame clones only, minus some. Of approximately 210,000 clones in the sample, about four fifths were seen once. Sequencing was performed on peripheral blood. These receptors originate from a woman aged 80 or over with COVID-19, enrolled during active disease. CDR3s include the opening cysteine and the closing phenylalanine or tryptophan.

V gene	J gene	CDR3 protein
TRBV27	TRBJ1-2	CASGSPGNYGYTF
TRBV3-1/TRBV3-2	TRBJ2-2	CASSQRGSLAGLANTGELFF
TRBV5-4	TRBJ1-2	CASSSGSWYGYTF
TRBV7-2	TRBJ2-5	CASSLNRGDQETQYF
TRBV7-2	TRBJ1-4	CASSLAPSGQGEEKLFF
TRBV5-1	TRBJ1-2	CASSWQDREDGYTF
TRBV2	TRBJ1-6	CASSGGQNSPLHF
TRBV2	TRBJ2-3	CASSDISTDTQYF
TRBV19	TRBJ2-1	CASTPPTGTGLYNEQFF
TRBV3-1/TRBV3-2	TRBJ1-3	CASSQEPRHLGNTIYF
TRBV19	TRBJ1-1	CASSPKQGGAMGAFF
TRBV11-2	TRBJ1-1	CASTPRRGRIMNTEAFF
TRBV9	TRBJ1-1	CASSVGVGGAFF
TRBV2	TRBJ1-6	CASSRTGSYNSPLHF
TRBV3-1/TRBV3-2	TRBJ1-1	CASSPGVNTEAFF
TRBV28	TRBJ2-4	CASSLLQGPPWYF
TRBV5-1	TRBJ2-7	CASSRDNSYEQYF
TRBV5-1	TRBJ2-7	CASSLLERDEFYEQYF
TRBV5-4	TRBJ2-3	CASTTGIPGDTQYF
TRBV6-5	TRBJ1-2	CATQEPGVGYTF
TRBV4-2	TRBJ2-7	CASSQDRWYEQYF
TRBV6-5	TRBJ1-2	CASKLMTGAGHGYTF
TRBV4-1	TRBJ2-1	CASSQGDYVYNEQFF
TRBV14	TRBJ2-6	CASSSEGPSGANVLTF
TRBV3-1/TRBV3-2	TRBJ1-2	CASSQGVAQHTF
TRBV6-1	TRBJ2-7	CASSEYRTREQYF
TRBV9	TRBJ1-2	CASSQGGSSGYTF
TRBV18	TRBJ1-1	CASSPGGVNTEAFF
TRBV7-2	TRBJ1-2	CASSSGQNYGYTF
TRBV6-5	TRBJ1-2	CASRDRPYGYTF
TRBV28	TRBJ1-6	CASSLTLRSSYNSPLHF
TRBV5-1	TRBJ2-2	CASSSYSGSRVGELFF
TRBV25-1	TRBJ1-3	CASSAWGGSGNTIYF
TRBV27	TRBJ2-7	CASSFLSGQGVSYEQYF
TRBV27	TRBJ2-7	CASSSRSYEQYF
TRBV3-1/TRBV3-2	TRBJ1-1	CASSPAGRDTEAFF
TRBV11-1	TRBJ2-1	CASSTRPQSSYNEQFF
TRBV6-2/TRBV6-3	TRBJ2-1	CASSYPAGGTYNEQFF
TRBV7-7	TRBJ2-1	CASSLDRGNEQFF
TRBV7-3	TRBJ1-1	CASSGAMGTEAFF
TRBV2	TRBJ2-2	CASSVKEIGELFF
TRBV5-4	TRBJ2-1	CASSIQGSPSYNEQFF
TRBV28	TRBJ2-3	CASSLLGRQGGTDTQYF
TRBV9	TRBJ2-2	CASRLGTSLNTGELFF
TRBV20-1	TRBJ1-1	CRANTEAFF
TRBV28	TRBJ1-4	CAIRRGGGEKLFF
TRBV2	TRBJ1-3	CASRAWRTAGNTIYF
TRBV11-2	TRBJ2-1	CASSQRVSGSYRSYNEQFF
TRBV5-1	TRBJ1-2	CASSSTGSYGYTF
TRBV7-3	TRBJ2-7	CASSPQPGQSYEQYF
TRBV5-6	TRBJ2-7	CASSWGPGYEQYF
TRBV5-6	TRBJ2-4	CASSYAHGNIQYF
TRBV2	TRBJ1-4	CASSKLTGTNEKLFF
TRBV3-1/TRBV3-2	TRBJ2-7	CASSWADGEQYF
TRBV5-6	TRBJ2-3	CASSRGLAGLDTQYF
TRBV5-1	TRBJ1-4	CASSPTGTGEEKLFF
TRBV5-1	TRBJ2-5	CASSGTPEETQYF